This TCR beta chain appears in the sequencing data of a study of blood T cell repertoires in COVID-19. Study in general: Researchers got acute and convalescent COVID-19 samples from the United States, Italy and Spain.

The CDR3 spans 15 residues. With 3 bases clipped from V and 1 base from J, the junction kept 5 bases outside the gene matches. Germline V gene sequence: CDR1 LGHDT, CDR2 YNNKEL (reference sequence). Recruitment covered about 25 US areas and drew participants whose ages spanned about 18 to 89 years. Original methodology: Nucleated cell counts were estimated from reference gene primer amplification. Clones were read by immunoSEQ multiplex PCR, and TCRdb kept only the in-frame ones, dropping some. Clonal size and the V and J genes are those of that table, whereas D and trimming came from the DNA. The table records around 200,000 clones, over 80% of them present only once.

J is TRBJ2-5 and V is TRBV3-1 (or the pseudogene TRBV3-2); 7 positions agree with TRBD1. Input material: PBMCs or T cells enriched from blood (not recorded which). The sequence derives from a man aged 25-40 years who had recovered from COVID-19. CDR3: CASSHLRDSQETQYF. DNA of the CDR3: TGTGCCAGCAGCCACCTTCGGGACAGCCAAGAGACCCAGTACTTC.